The 13 T cell receptor beta chains in this list originate from one sample, sequenced in a study of OX40 agonist ivuxolimab in advanced cancers. Profiled with immunoSEQ multiplex PCR; TCRdb holds only in-frame clones, not every one. The sample has tens of thousands of clones, roughly 90% seen once. The source material was CD4+ or CD8+ T cells sorted from blood, sampled in a trial of the OX40 agonist ivuxolimab. Source of these receptors: an adult with an advanced solid tumor such as melanoma, head and neck, liver or kidney cancer.

The chain employs TRBV7-9 and TRBJ2-3, with 10 bases aligning to TRBD1. V lost 5 bases to trimming and J lost 9 bases; unmatched junction nucleotides: 5. CDR3 length: 13 amino acids. Per germline, CDR1 SEHNR and CDR2 FQNEAQ (reference sequence). The CDR3 loop reads CASSPADRGTQYF. The CDR3 region has the DNA TGTGCCAGCAGCCCGGCGGACAGGGGGACGCAGTATTTT.

The rearrangement joins TRBV6-5 to TRBJ1-1; no firm D call. V was shortened by 7 bases and J by 4 bases, with 7 bases between the two germline ends. This CDR3 has 11 amino acids. Germline assignment: CDR1 MNHEY and CDR2 SVGAGI. The CDR3 DNA reads as TGTGCCAGCACTTTTGGCACTGAAGCTTTCTTT. Encoded protein: CASTFGTEAFF.

The chain uses TRBV7-8 and TRBJ2-3; D is undetermined. V gave up 3 bases and J gave up 4 bases, with 11 bases separating them. The germline gives CDR1 SGHVS, CDR2 FQNEAQ. The CDR3 is made up of 14 amino acids. The CDR3 loop reads CASSFRVTSDTQYF. CDR3 sequence (DNA): TGTGCCAGCAGCTTTAGGGTAACTTCAGATACGCAGTATTTT. Full variable domain (missing parts from reference TRBV7-8 and TRBJ2-3): GAGVSQSPRYKVAKRGQDVALRCDPISGHVSLFWYQQALGQGPEFLTYFQNEAQLDKSGLPSDRFFAERPEGSVSTLKIQRTQQEDSAVYLCASSFRVTSDTQYFGPGTRLTVL.

On this clone: The same CDR3 is also encoded by other DNA sequences in this sample. The V and J genes are TRBV29-1 and TRBJ2-1; tentative D call: TRBD2 (5 bases). Germline V CDR1 and CDR2: SQVTM, ANQGSEA. Trimming took 5 bases from V and 0 from J, leaving 8 bases between them. There are 13 residues in the CDR3. CDR3 sequence: CSVRGSSYNEQFF. CDR3 nucleotides: TGCAGCGTTAGAGGGAGCTCCTACAATGAGCAGTTCTTC.

This CDR3 is CASSIVPTSGRNEQFF. The CDR3 nucleotides read TGTGCCAGTAGTATTGTTCCCACTAGCGGGAGGAATGAGCAGTTCTTC. This chain uses TRBV19 with TRBJ2-1; TRBD2 aligns across 12 bases. The CDR3 spans 16 residues. V lost 3 bases, J lost 7 bases, and 7 bases stayed unmatched. Germline V lookup: CDR1 LNHDA, CDR2 SQIVND (reference sequence).

This chain uses TRBV27 with TRBJ2-5, with 11 bases that match TRBD2. J lost 5 bases, V lost 2 bases, and 7 bases had no gene match. This CDR3 has 16 residues. Germline loops: CDR1 MNHEY, CDR2 SMNVEV (reference sequence). CDR3 nucleotide sequence: TGTGCCAGCAGTTTACTTTTAGCGGGAGGGCCTGAGACCCAGTACTTC. Translating it yields CASSLLLAGGPETQYF.

The rearrangement uses TRBV29-1 and TRBJ2-6; D gene unclear. CDR3 length: 14 residues. CDR1 SQVTM and CDR2 ANQGSEA come from the germline V gene. The ends were cut back, 2 bases at V and 0 bases at J, with 5 bases in the middle. Here the CDR3 DNA reads TGCAGCGTTGAAACGGGCTCTGGGGCCAACGTCCTGACTTTC. It translates to CSVETGSGANVLTF.

V gene TRBV7-6 combines with J gene TRBJ1-1; D is perhaps TRBD1 (5 bases). The CDR3 covers 14 residues. Germline V gives CDR1 SGHVS, CDR2 FNYEAQ. The V end lost 5 bases, the J end lost 4 bases, and 14 bases lay between the germline ends. The CDR3: CASSPGLGGTEAFF. The CDR3 nucleotides are TGTGCCAGCAGCCCGGGACTCGGAGGCACTGAAGCTTTCTTT.

This clone occurred a few times. V usage is TRBV7-3 and J usage is TRBJ2-7; 8 bases are a match to TRBD2. Germline-derived CDR1 and CDR2 are SGHTA and FQGTGA. Trimming at V came to 2 bases and at J to 2 bases, leaving 2 bases not matched to a gene. CDR3 length: 14 amino acids. CDR3 residues: CASSLAGGAYEQYF. CDR3 sequence (DNA): TGTGCCAGCAGCTTAGCGGGAGGTGCCTACGAGCAGTACTTC.

Here the CDR3 reads CASNPGTGGDTEAFF. The CDR3 region has the DNA TGCGCCAGCAACCCTGGGACAGGAGGAGACACTGAAGCTTTCTTT. The chain links TRBV5-1 to TRBJ1-1; the match to TRBD1 covers 8 bases. The CDR3 has 15 residues. The ends lost 6 bases at V and 3 bases at J; junction bases unmatched: 10. Germline CDR1 is SGHRS and CDR2 is YFSETQ. Based on the CDR3 plus reference TRBV5-1 and TRBJ1-1, the full variable domain is KAGVTQTPRYLIKTRGQQVTLSCSPISGHRSVSWYQQTPGQGLQFLFEYFSETQRNKGNFPGRFSGRQFSNSRSEMNVSTLELGDSALYLCASNPGTGGDTEAFFGQGTRLTVV.

This sequence joins TRBV7-6 and TRBJ2-3; 9 bases fit TRBD2. CDR3 length: 16 residues. V lost 1 base to trimming and J lost 2 bases; unmatched junction nucleotides: 4. Germline V gives CDR1 SGHVS, CDR2 FNYEAQ. In DNA, the CDR3 is TGTGCCAGCAGCTTAGTACTAGCGGGCATCACAGATACGCAGTATTTT. This encodes CASSLVLAGITDTQYF. The full variable domain, in which reference TRBV7-6 and TRBJ2-3 provide the parts outside the CDR3, is GAGVSQSPRYKVTKRGQDVALRCDPISGHVSLYWYRQALGQGPEFLTYFNYEAQQDKSGLPNDRFSAERPEGSISTLTIQRTEQRDSAMYRCASSLVLAGITDTQYFGPGTRLTVL.

The chain combines TRBV12-2 with TRBJ2-2. TRBV12-2 is termed a pseudogene. The CDR3 length is 16 residues. The CDR3 DNA reads TGTGCAAGTCGCTTAGATCTCGCCGTGAACACCGGGGAGCTGTTTTTT. Its translation: CASRLDLAVNTGELFF.

The table lists this clone with a few counts. The V gene is TRBV9, the J gene TRBJ2-7; D remains ambiguous. V lost 0 bases, J lost 7 bases, and 14 bases lay in between. This CDR3 region has 14 residues. Germline V gene lookup returns CDR1 SGDLS and CDR2 YYNGEE. CDR3 sequence (DNA): TGTGCCAGCAGCGTAGAGGGTGGGCCGCGGGAGCAGTACTTC. It codes for CASSVEGGPREQYF.